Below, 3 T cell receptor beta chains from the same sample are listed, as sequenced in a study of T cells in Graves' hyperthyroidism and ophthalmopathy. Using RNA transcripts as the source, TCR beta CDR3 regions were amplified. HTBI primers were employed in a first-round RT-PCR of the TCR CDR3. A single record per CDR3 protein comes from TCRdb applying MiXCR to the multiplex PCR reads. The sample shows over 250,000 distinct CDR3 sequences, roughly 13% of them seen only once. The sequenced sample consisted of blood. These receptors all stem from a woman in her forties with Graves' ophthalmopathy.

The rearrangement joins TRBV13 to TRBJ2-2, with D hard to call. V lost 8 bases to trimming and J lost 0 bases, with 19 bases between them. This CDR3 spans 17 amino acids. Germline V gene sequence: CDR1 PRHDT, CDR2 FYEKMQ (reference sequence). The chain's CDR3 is CASGWTEGQSNTGELFF. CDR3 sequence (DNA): TGTGCCAGCGGTTGGACCGAAGGCCAATCGAACACCGGGGAGCTGTTTTTT.

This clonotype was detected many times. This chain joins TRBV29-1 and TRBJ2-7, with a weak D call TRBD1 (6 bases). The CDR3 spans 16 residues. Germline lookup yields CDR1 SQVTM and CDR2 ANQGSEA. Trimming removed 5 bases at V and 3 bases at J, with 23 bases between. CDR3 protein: CSVLPHGGEGGYEQYF. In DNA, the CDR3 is TGCAGCGTTTTACCTCATGGGGGAGAAGGGGGCTACGAGCAGTACTTC.

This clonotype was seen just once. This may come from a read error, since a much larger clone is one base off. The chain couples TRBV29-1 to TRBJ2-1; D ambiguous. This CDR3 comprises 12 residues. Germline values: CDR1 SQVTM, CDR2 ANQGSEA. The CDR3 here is CSVDWADGERFF. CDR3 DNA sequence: TGCAGCGTTGACTGGGCTGATGGTGAGCGGTTCTTC.